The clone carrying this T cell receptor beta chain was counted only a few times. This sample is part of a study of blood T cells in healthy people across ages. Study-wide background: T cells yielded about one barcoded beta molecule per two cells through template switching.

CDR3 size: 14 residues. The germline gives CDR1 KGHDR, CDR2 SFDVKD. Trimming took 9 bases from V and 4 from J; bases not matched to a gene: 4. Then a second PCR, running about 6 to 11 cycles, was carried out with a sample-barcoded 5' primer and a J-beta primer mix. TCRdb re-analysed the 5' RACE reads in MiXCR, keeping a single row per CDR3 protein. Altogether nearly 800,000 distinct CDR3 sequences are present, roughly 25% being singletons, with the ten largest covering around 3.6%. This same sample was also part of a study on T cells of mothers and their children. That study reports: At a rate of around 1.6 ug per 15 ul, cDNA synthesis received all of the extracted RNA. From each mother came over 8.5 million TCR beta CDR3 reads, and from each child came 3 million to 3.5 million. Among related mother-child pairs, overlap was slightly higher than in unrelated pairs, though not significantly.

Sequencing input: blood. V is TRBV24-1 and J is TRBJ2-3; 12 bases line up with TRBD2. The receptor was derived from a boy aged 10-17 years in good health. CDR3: CATGTSGLADTQYF. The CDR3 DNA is TGTGCCACCGGGACTAGCGGGTTGGCAGATACGCAGTATTTT.